This TCR beta chain was observed in a study of OX40 agonist ivuxolimab in advanced cancers. Across the whole study: Three patients got partial responses; one had hepatocellular carcinoma and two had cutaneous melanoma.

As regards this clone: Its antigen is not identified.

Study observations and caveats: In general, CD8+ T cells held more expanded clones than CD4+ did, on average. People who partly responded at 0.1-3.0 mg/kg had some of the least clonal expansion seen.

CDR3 length: 15 residues. Germline CDR1 SGHNT, CDR2 YYREEE (reference sequence). Germline trimming cut 4 bases from V and 1 base from J; bases unmatched to any gene: 6. Data came from immunoSEQ multiplex PCR; TCRdb stores just in-frame clones and leaves some out. Here the sample spans under 35,000 clones, less than 90% being singletons. The starting material was CD4+ or CD8+ T cells sorted from blood, obtained in a trial of the OX40 agonist ivuxolimab. The TCR sequence derives from an adult with an advanced solid tumor such as melanoma, head and neck, liver or kidney cancer. The V gene is TRBV5-4, the J gene TRBJ2-3; 7 nucleotides match TRBD1. The CDR3 DNA is TGTGCCAGCAGCACCCGGGACAGACGCACAGATACGCAGTATTTT. This codes for CASSTRDRRTDTQYF.